The T cell receptor beta chain under discussion was sequenced for a study of blood T cell repertoires in COVID-19 (dated by TCRdb to the early 2020s). About the investigation overall: Samples covering the acute and convalescent phases of COVID-19 were provided by collaborators in the United States, Italy and Spain. The prospective study material was composed of cDNA or gDNA derived from T cells, B-cell-depleted T cells, or PBMCs. The dataset comprised deeply sampled blood TCRbeta repertoires from subjects exposed to, actively infected with, or recovered from COVID-19. The repertoires were made available in a free public database intended to serve as a resource for research on the immune response to SARS-CoV-2. Samples were obtained from the ongoing ImmuneRACE study (first 160 participants) and from 1,000 to 1,500 subjects provided by 6 global collaborators. Sample metadata almost always included a de-identified subject ID, COVID-19 status, age in years and sex. Where HLA class I and class II types were available, the types were taken from metadata supplied by the sample provider, not from assay-based typing.

Comment on this clone: This receptor's antigen is unknown. No base qualities exist here, and no much larger clone lies one base off it.

CDR1 and CDR2 were assigned from the germline V gene (reference sequence) as MNHNY and SVGAGI. The germline V end is reduced by 0 bases and the J end by 2 bases; junction bases left unmatched: 6. Including cysteine and phenylalanine, the CDR3 has 16 amino acids. The read is trimmed to its CDR3 DNA, 48 bases read in frame from base 1. What the authors observed across the whole study: The quantity of clinical and demographic metadata differed by source and by participant and was supplied without curation.

The immunoSEQ Assay, a bias-controlled multiplex PCR, was used to amplify TCRbeta CDR3 regions from genomic DNA. The original pipeline was this. Nucleated cell counts per sample were estimated from amplification of reference gene primers within the assay. To quantify the absolute abundance of each unique TCRbeta CDR3 rearrangement, sequence reads were collapsed and filtered. Productive Simpson clonality was computed per sample as the square root of Simpson's diversity index over productive rearrangements. Imported from immuneACCESS, the table was reduced by TCRdb to in-frame sequences with V and J called. These copies leave out some clones; in studies compared against another copy, an unresolved V gene accounts for under half, and the cause of the remainder is not known. V, J and clone size reflect that table, while D and trimming were determined from the DNA. The sample includes 140,000 or so clones, with almost 80% observed a single time. The leading ten clones occupy 8.6% of the sample.

The collaborating institutions used their own protocols to collect whole blood in K2EDTA tubes. For TCRbeta analysis, collaborators shipped samples in one of three forms: frozen whole blood, isolated PBMCs, or DNA extracted from either of those sample types. This receptor was taken from a man aged 50 or older with active or convalescent COVID-19. The chain is encoded by TRBV6-6 joined to TRBJ2-7, and TRBD2 aligns with 8 junction nucleotides. Sequenced sample: peripheral blood. The CDR3 region reads CASSYSWGSGTYEQYF. The DNA is TGTGCCAGCAGTTACTCGTGGGGTAGCGGGACCTACGAGCAGTACTTC.